This entry is about one T cell receptor (beta chain). Its target is not known. 60 Vbeta and 13 Jbeta primers were used in PCR. The data were produced by immunoSEQ multiplex PCR, yet TCRdb's version contains in-frame clones alone and is incomplete. Its clone listing holds over 100,000 clones. The data are from a study of cytomegalovirus exposure and HLA in healthy donors. The trim removed 2 bases at V and 5 bases at J, leaving 11 bases unmatched. CDR1 and CDR2 (germline): LNHDA, SQIVND (reference sequence). The CDR3 has 17 amino acids. Regarding the study as a whole: A missense variant in DCLRE1C was later tied to TCR beta V- and J-gene trimming.

The TCR comes from a woman in her forties in good health and CMV-seropositive. Sequencing used PBMCs. The V and J genes are TRBV19 and TRBJ2-2; TRBD1 matches 7 bases. DNA of the CDR3: TGTGCCAGTAGTATACCTAGACAGGGAAGAAGGACCGGGGAGCTGTTTTTT. The encoded protein is CASSIPRQGRRTGELFF.